One sample yielded the 5 T cell receptor beta chains listed below, sequenced in a study of PD-1 blockade in classical Hodgkin lymphoma. Produced via immunoSEQ multiplex PCR; TCRdb's table is partial and in-frame only. The sample holds about 20,000 clones, 84% seen once. The time point was: cycle 4 day 1 (C4D1), after five to seven weeks of nivolumab. Every patient was affected by relapse after autologous stem cell transplantation, while exposure to brentuximab vedotin was not uniform. Magnetic negative selection was used to purify CD8+ T cells from thawed PBMCs. The starting material was CD8+ T cells from blood, obtained before the fourth cycle of nivolumab. The receptors originated from a human donor with classical Hodgkin lymphoma.

This clone was seen once. The chain has TRBV7-8 and TRBJ2-1; 11 nucleotides match TRBD2. CDR3 length equals 16 residues. V trimming: 2 bases; J trimming: 0 bases; junction bases outside the gene matches: 0. Germline V gene data show CDR1 as SGHVS and CDR2 as FQNEAQ. CDR3: CASSLLAGGSYNEQFF. The CDR3, as DNA: TGTGCCAGCAGCTTACTAGCGGGGGGCTCCTACAATGAGCAGTTCTTC.

The chain has TRBV7-9 and TRBJ2-7; D uncertain. CDR1 SEHNR and CDR2 FQNEAQ come from the germline V gene (reference sequence). This CDR3 comprises 12 residues. Trimming removed 5 bases at V and 0 bases at J, with 5 bases between. The chain's CDR3 is CASSAVSYEQYF. Here the CDR3 DNA reads TGTGCCAGCAGCGCCGTCTCCTACGAGCAGTACTTC.

The chain joins TRBV5-6 to TRBJ1-5; 7 bases line up with TRBD1. The junction had 11 bases not matched to a gene; V was cut back by 1 base and J by 4 bases. Germline lookup yields CDR1 SGHDT and CDR2 YYEEEE. This CDR3 has 17 amino acids. CDR3 DNA: TGTGCCAGCAGCTTGAACGAATGGACAGGACGAAATCAGCCCCAGCATTTT. Its translation: CASSLNEWTGRNQPQHF.

The J gene is TRBJ1-6, the V gene TRBV9; D possibly corresponds to TRBD1 (5 bases). This CDR3 is 15 amino acids long. The germline V gene encodes CDR1 SGDLS and CDR2 YYNGEE. Trimming stripped 3 bases from V and 5 bases from J, with 12 bases between. The chain's CDR3 is CASSAFQGDNSPLHF. The CDR3 DNA reads as TGTGCCAGCAGCGCATTCCAGGGAGATAATTCACCCCTCCACTTT.

The V call is TRBV7-9, the J call TRBJ1-1; tentative D call: TRBD1 (5 bases). Per the germline V gene, CDR1 is SEHNR and CDR2 is FQNEAQ (reference sequence). Trimming pared 8 bases from V and 5 bases from J, leaving 15 bases between. CDR3 length: 13 amino acids. CDR3 nucleotide sequence: TGTGCCAGCCATTGGGGGGGAGATACTGAAGCTTTCTTT. Its protein product is CASHWGGDTEAFF.